The entry below gives a single T cell receptor (beta chain) sequence along with its context. The data originate from a study of blood T cell repertoires in COVID-19. Trimming stripped 3 bases from V and 3 bases from J, with 8 bases between. Germline V lookup: CDR1 SGHTA, CDR2 FQGNSA. This CDR3 region has 14 residues. In the original analysis: Estimates of nucleated cell counts were drawn from the amplification of reference gene primers. TCRdb keeps only in-frame clones here, not all; method: immunoSEQ multiplex PCR. For V, J and clone size, that table is used; D and trimming come from the DNA. Here the sample spans roughly 56,000 clones, approximately 89% being singletons.

This sequence was found in a woman between 55 and 75 years old with COVID-19, enrolled during active disease. What was sequenced was peripheral blood. The V gene is TRBV7-2, the J gene TRBJ1-4, with D possibly matching TRBD1 (5 bases). This CDR3 reads CASSFQGSNEKLFF. The CDR3 bases are TGTGCCAGCAGCTTTCAGGGCTCTAATGAAAAACTGTTTTTT.